The clone carrying this T cell receptor (beta chain) was picked up a small number of times. This entry comes from a study of PD-L1 blockade in urothelial cancer. Looking at the study overall: It was in the mid-2010s that patients started atezolizumab at 1,200 mg intravenously every 3 weeks. Of prior chemotherapy regimens, patients had received between 0 and 3.

The patients had locally advanced or metastatic urothelial carcinoma. Germline V lookup: CDR1 SGHRS, CDR2 YFSETQ. The CDR3 loop spans 14 amino acids. Trimming cost V 3 bases and J 7 bases; bases outside gene matches: 9. Spiked synthetic TCR analogs estimated absolute template abundance per PCR. The data were produced by immunoSEQ multiplex PCR, yet TCRdb's version contains in-frame clones alone and is incomplete. The table shows some 42,000 clones, with approximately 80% occurring only once. The clonotype originates from a man between 65 and 85 years old with urothelial cancer. The chain has TRBV5-1 and TRBJ2-7; 8 nucleotides line up with TRBD1. The sequenced sample was PBMCs, obtained around atezolizumab (anti-PD-L1) treatment. CDR3 nucleotide sequence: TGCGCCAGCAGCTCGGACAGGGCCCCCCGAGAGCAGTACTTC. Its translation: CASSSDRAPREQYF.